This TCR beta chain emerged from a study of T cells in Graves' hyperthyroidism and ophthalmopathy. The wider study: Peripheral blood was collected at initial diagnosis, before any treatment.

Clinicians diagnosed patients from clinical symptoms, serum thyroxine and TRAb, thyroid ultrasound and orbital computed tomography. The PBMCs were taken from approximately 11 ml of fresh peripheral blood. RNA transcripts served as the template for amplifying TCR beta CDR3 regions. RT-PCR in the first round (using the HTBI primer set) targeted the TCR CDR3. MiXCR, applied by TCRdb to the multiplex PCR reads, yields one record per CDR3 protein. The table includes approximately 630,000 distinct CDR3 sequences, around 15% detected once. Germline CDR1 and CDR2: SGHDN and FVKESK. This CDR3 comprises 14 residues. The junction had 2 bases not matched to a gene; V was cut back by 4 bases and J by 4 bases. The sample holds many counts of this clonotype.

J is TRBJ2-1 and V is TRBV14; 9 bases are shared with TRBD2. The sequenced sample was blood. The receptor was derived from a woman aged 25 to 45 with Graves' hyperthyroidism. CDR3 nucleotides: TGTGCCAGCAGCCCGACTAGCGGATACAATGAGCAGTTCTTC. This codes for CASSPTSGYNEQFF.